This TCR beta chain was identified in a study of identical twins. Findings of the study overall: Monozygotic twin pairs showed more out-of-frame TCR alpha sharing than models estimated.

A universal primer site was incorporated via template switching, and the cDNA contained unique molecular identifiers. Via MiXCR, TCRdb re-called the 5' RACE reads, giving one row per CDR3 protein. The table lists fewer than 250,000 distinct CDR3 sequences, roughly 15% of them singletons. Germline lookup yields CDR1 DFQATT and CDR2 SNEGSKA (reference sequence). The CDR3 consists of 17 residues. V was clipped by 0 bases and J by 2 bases; unmatched bases: 8. This clonotype was recorded a few times. Antigen unknown. These data are also associated with another study on T cells expressing NK-cell markers. From that paper: These same clonotypes (in several donors) also led the CD3+CD56-NKG2C+ fraction.

The receptor was derived from a woman under 30 in good health. The sequenced material came from CD8+ T cells sorted from blood. V is TRBV20-1 and J is TRBJ2-1; the match to TRBD2 covers 9 bases. For the CDR3, the DNA is TGCAGTGCTAGAGATCGTCGACTAGCGGTCACCTACAATGAGCAGTTCTTC. Amino acid sequence: CSARDRRLAVTYNEQFF.